The 17 T cell receptor beta chains below come from one sample, sequenced in a study of cytomegalovirus exposure and HLA in healthy donors. PCR amplification relied on 60 Vbeta primers (plus 13 Jbeta primers). Repertoires were generated with immunoSEQ multiplex PCR, while TCRdb's copy carries only in-frame clones and drops some. Of 150,000 to 200,000 clones listed, roughly 79% are singletons. The source material was PBMCs. The receptors here all came from a woman aged 25 to 39 in good health and CMV-seropositive.

The gene calls are TRBV6-5 and TRBJ1-4, with TRBD1 matching over 10 bases. CDR3 length: 13 amino acids. CDR1 and CDR2 (germline): MNHEY, SVGAGI. V shed 6 bases, J shed 12 bases, and the junction held 7 bases outside the gene matches. The CDR3 region is CASRTGTGVELFF. The DNA for the CDR3 is TGTGCCAGCAGAACCGGGACAGGGGTGGAACTGTTTTTT.

This rearrangement joins TRBV19 to TRBJ2-5; D not certain. This CDR3 region has 14 residues. V lost 5 bases and J lost 1, with 11 bases in between. Germline CDR1 LNHDA, CDR2 SQIVND (reference sequence). CDR3 nucleotide sequence: TGTGCCAGTAGTGTCCGTCCGGGCCAAGAGACCCAGTACTTC. It specifies CASSVRPGQETQYF.

The rearrangement joins TRBV4-3 to TRBJ1-2, with a tentative D call TRBD1 (6 bases). Trimming removed 1 base from V and 0 bases from J, with 12 bases in between. CDR1 LGHNA and CDR2 YSLEER come from the germline V gene. CDR3 length equals 16 residues. CDR3 sequence (DNA): TGCGCCAGCAGCCAAGGGGGGCACATCTCTAACTATGGCTACACCTTC. Translating it yields CASSQGGHISNYGYTF.

The chain carries TRBV30 and TRBJ1-2, with TRBD1 matching over 9 bases. V lost 5 bases to trimming and J lost 4 bases; unmatched junction nucleotides: 11. The CDR3 sequence is 15 residues long. Germline CDR1 is GTSNPN and CDR2 is SVGIG (reference sequence). The CDR3 here is CAWVPGQGPSYGYTF. CDR3 sequence (DNA): TGTGCCTGGGTCCCGGGACAGGGCCCCTCCTATGGCTACACCTTC.

This clone was seen only once. The rearrangement links TRBV30 to TRBJ1-5; 8 bases agree with TRBD1. Germline V CDR1 and CDR2: GTSNPN, SVGIG (reference sequence). CDR3 size: 16 residues. Trimming took 1 base from V and 4 from J; bases not matched to a gene: 9. The CDR3 coding sequence is TGTGCCTGGAGTGCCACCGGGACAGGAAATAATCAGCCCCAGCATTTT. Its translation: CAWSATGTGNNQPQHF.

J is TRBJ1-2 and V is TRBV30; D may be TRBD1 (5 bases). The CDR3 totals 13 residues. CDR1 and CDR2 (germline): GTSNPN, SVGIG (reference sequence). V lost 4 bases to trimming and J lost 8 bases, with 17 bases between them. This chain's CDR3 is CAWNTGLSGGYTF. The CDR3 DNA is TGTGCCTGGAACACGGGACTCTCGGGCGGCTACACCTTC.

The rearrangement uses TRBV7-8 and TRBJ1-2; the D is unclear. Trimming took off 3 bases at V and 2 bases at J, with 13 bases between the two ends. Looked up from germline, CDR1 is SGHVS and CDR2 is FQNEAQ. The CDR3 loop spans 15 amino acids. The CDR3: CASSFSFNMNYGYTF. The CDR3 DNA is TGTGCCAGCAGCTTCTCATTTAACATGAACTATGGCTACACCTTC.

J is TRBJ2-7 and V is TRBV27, with D possibly being TRBD2 (5 bases). V lost 5 bases to trimming and J lost 3 bases, with 11 bases between them. Germline CDR1 reads MNHEY; CDR2 reads SMNVEV (reference sequence). This CDR3 contains 13 residues. In DNA form, the CDR3 reads TGTGCCAGCAGTCCCGGACTTCTCTACGAGCAGTACTTC. Amino acids: CASSPGLLYEQYF.

This clone was counted between two and nine times. The rearrangement joins TRBV2 to TRBJ2-2; 9 nucleotides line up with TRBD1. Germline CDR1 reads SNHLY; CDR2 reads FYNNEI. V gave up 6 bases and J gave up 3 bases; unmatched junction bases: 8. The CDR3 contains 16 residues. The CDR3 protein is CASRNAGTGYTGELFF. Here the CDR3 DNA reads TGTGCCAGCAGGAACGCCGGGACAGGGTACACCGGGGAGCTGTTTTTT.

The V gene is TRBV27, the J gene TRBJ2-2; TRBD2 might be the D (5 bases). This CDR3 comprises 16 residues. Trimming stripped 3 bases from V and 2 bases from J, with 13 bases between. Looked up from germline, CDR1 is MNHEY and CDR2 is SMNVEV (reference sequence). CDR3 in DNA: TGTGCCAGCAGTTTCAGTAGCGCTGAAAACACCGGGGAGCTGTTTTTT. Encoded protein: CASSFSSAENTGELFF.

V is TRBV6-5 and J is TRBJ1-3; weak D call: TRBD1 (5 bases). Trimming took off 5 bases at V and 9 bases at J, with 20 bases between the two ends. This CDR3 has 15 amino acids. Germline CDR1 is MNHEY and CDR2 is SVGAGI. CDR3: CASSPWTGPGGTIYF. As DNA, the CDR3 is TGTGCCAGCAGTCCGTGGACCGGGCCGGGGGGCACCATATATTTT.

This rearrangement joins TRBV2 to TRBJ1-2, with TRBD1 matching 7 bases. The CDR3 consists of 13 residues. J gave up 10 bases and V 1 base, and 6 bases lay outside the gene matches. Germline CDR1 SNHLY, CDR2 FYNNEI. CDR3 coding DNA: TGTGCCAGCAGTGAAGACAGGGGATGGGTCTACACCTTC. Amino acid sequence: CASSEDRGWVYTF.

This clone was observed once. The rearrangement uses TRBV18 and TRBJ2-5; D is ambiguous. The germline V gene encodes CDR1 KGHSH and CDR2 LQKENI. CDR3 length: 12 residues. Deletions cut 3 bases from V and 5 bases from J, with 7 bases between. In nucleotides, the CDR3 is TGTGCCAGCTCACCTACTGCCGAGACCCAGTACTTC. Its protein product is CASSPTAETQYF.

Only a few counts were recorded for this clone. This sequence joins TRBV5-1 and TRBJ1-2; no firm D call. Looked up from germline, CDR1 is SGHRS and CDR2 is YFSETQ. The V end was cut by 4 bases, the J end by 0 bases, with 10 bases between. The CDR3 loop spans 14 amino acids. CDR3: CASSRESSNYGYTF. The CDR3 DNA reads as TGCGCCAGCAGCCGCGAATCATCTAACTATGGCTACACCTTC.

The chain employs TRBV4-3 and TRBJ2-6; 11 nucleotides line up with TRBD2. The CDR3 extends over 20 amino acids. The trim removed 1 base at V and 0 bases at J, leaving 8 bases unmatched. CDR1 is LGHNA and CDR2 is YSLEER in the germline V gene. The CDR3 protein is CASSQGLAGGSSSGANVLTF. CDR3 nucleotide sequence: TGCGCCAGCAGCCAAGGGCTAGCGGGGGGTTCAAGCTCTGGGGCCAACGTCCTGACTTTC.

The chain uses TRBV5-4 and TRBJ2-1; D not resolved. The CDR3 extends over 14 amino acids. Germline V CDR1 and CDR2: SGHNT, YYREEE (reference sequence). Trimming took 0 bases from V and 8 from J, leaving 12 bases between them. CDR3 coding DNA: TGTGCCAGCAGCTTGGCAGGCAGGTCCGATGAGCAGTTCTTC. As protein: CASSLAGRSDEQFF.

The CDR3 nucleotides read TGTGCCAGCAGTTACCCGGGGTCAGATACGCAGTATTTT. This encodes CASSYPGSDTQYF. V usage is TRBV6-6 and J usage is TRBJ2-3; possible D gene TRBD2, 5 bases. CDR3 size: 13 residues. Germline V gives CDR1 MNHNY, CDR2 SVGAGI (reference sequence). The ends were cut back, 2 bases at V and 4 bases at J, with 7 bases in the middle.